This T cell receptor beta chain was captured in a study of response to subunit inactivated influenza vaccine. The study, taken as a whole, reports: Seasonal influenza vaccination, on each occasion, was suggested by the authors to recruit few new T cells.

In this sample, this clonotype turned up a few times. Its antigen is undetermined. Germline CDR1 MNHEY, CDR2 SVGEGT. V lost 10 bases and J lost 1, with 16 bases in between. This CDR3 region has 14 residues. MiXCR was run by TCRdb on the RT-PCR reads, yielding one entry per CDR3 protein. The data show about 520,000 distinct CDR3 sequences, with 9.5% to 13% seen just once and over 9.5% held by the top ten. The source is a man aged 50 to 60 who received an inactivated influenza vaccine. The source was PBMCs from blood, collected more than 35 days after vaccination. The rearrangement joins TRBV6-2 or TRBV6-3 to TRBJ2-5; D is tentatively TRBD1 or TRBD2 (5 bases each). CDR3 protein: CATSRGLPQETQYF. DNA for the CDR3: TGTGCCACCTCCCGGGGCCTACCCCAAGAGACCCAGTACTTC.